This T cell receptor (beta chain) was observed in a study of T cells in Graves' hyperthyroidism and ophthalmopathy. Study-wide context: It was at initial diagnosis, before any treatment, that peripheral blood was collected.

Template material for amplifying TCR beta CDR3 regions consisted of RNA transcripts. When the TCR CDR3 underwent first-round RT-PCR, the HTBI primer set was used. From the multiplex PCR reads, TCRdb called clonotypes with MiXCR, one entry per CDR3 protein. The sample yields a few hundred thousand distinct CDR3 sequences, 13% to 15% seen once. This clonotype came up a few times. Its antigen is not known. Study findings and constraints: Median prediction lead before ophthalmopathy onset was 6 to 8 months with the model. Stable hyperthyroidism was told apart from ophthalmopathy by a model built on 13 V-J features.

Extraction of PBMCs used roughly 9.3 ml of fresh peripheral blood. Sequencing was carried out using blood. The TCR originated in a middle-aged woman with Graves' hyperthyroidism.

This chain's CDR3 is CASSSRPGGGYYEQYF. CDR3 coding DNA: TGCGCCAGCAGCTCCCGGCCGGGAGGGGGATACTACGAGCAGTACTTC. The chain recombines TRBV5-1 with TRBJ2-7; 8 bases map to TRBD2. The ends lost 3 bases at V and 3 bases at J; junction bases unmatched: 11. CDR1 SGHRS and CDR2 YFSETQ come from the germline V gene. This CDR3 spans 16 amino acids.